In its sample, the clone carrying this T cell receptor beta chain was seen many times. The antigen is unknown. Patients were aged 18 to 65, had disease duration under 2 months, and had newly diagnosed hyperthyroidism. Uncontrolled infection, other autoimmune disease, pregnancy or lactation excluded patients. The sample belongs to a study of T cells in Graves' hyperthyroidism and ophthalmopathy. Study-wide background: Peripheral blood was secured at the point of initial diagnosis, before any treatment. The study's findings and limits: The model identified upcoming ophthalmopathy a median approximately 6.5 months ahead of onset.

Amplification yielded TCR beta CDR3 regions, with RNA transcripts as the source. When the TCR CDR3 underwent first-round RT-PCR, the HTBI primer set was used. From the multiplex PCR reads, TCRdb called clonotypes with MiXCR, one entry per CDR3 protein. The sample lists some 600,000 distinct CDR3 sequences; more than 11% were seen once. The V gene's germline CDR1 is KGHSH and CDR2 LQKENI. V was shortened by 1 base and J by 7 bases, with 10 bases between the two germline ends. The CDR3 is 13 amino acids. The chain combines TRBV18 with TRBJ1-1; D remains ambiguous. This sequence was found in a woman under 40 with Graves' hyperthyroidism that later progressed to Graves' ophthalmopathy. Sequenced input: blood. DNA of the CDR3: TGTGCCAGCTCACCACGGTCTGATCGTGAAGCTTTCTTT. This sequence encodes CASSPRSDREAFF.